This TCR beta chain was observed in a study of blood T cell repertoires in COVID-19. Study background: COVID-19 samples from acute and convalescent phases originated in the United States, Italy and Spain. The cDNA or gDNA used as material had been derived from T cells, B-cell-depleted T cells, or PBMCs.

Study processing details: The authors estimated nucleated cell counts from reference gene primer amplification. The assay was immunoSEQ multiplex PCR, and TCRdb's table has in-frame clones only and misses some. V and J calls and clone size are those listed in that table; D and trimming were worked out from the DNA. This sample has 87,000 or so clones; over 75% occur once, and the top ten carry approximately 7.4%. V lost 7 bases and J 0 bases, leaving 6 bases between the germline ends. Germline V gene sequence: CDR1 KGHDR, CDR2 SFDVKD. The CDR3 spans 13 residues. The clonotype was recovered from a human donor with acute or convalescent COVID-19. The donor label of this sample is uncertain. The source material was peripheral blood. V gene TRBV24-1 combines with J gene TRBJ1-3, with D maybe TRBD1 (5 bases). The CDR3 loop reads CATRGGSGNTIYF. The CDR3 DNA follows: TGTGCCACCAGGGGGGGCTCTGGAAACACCATATATTTT.